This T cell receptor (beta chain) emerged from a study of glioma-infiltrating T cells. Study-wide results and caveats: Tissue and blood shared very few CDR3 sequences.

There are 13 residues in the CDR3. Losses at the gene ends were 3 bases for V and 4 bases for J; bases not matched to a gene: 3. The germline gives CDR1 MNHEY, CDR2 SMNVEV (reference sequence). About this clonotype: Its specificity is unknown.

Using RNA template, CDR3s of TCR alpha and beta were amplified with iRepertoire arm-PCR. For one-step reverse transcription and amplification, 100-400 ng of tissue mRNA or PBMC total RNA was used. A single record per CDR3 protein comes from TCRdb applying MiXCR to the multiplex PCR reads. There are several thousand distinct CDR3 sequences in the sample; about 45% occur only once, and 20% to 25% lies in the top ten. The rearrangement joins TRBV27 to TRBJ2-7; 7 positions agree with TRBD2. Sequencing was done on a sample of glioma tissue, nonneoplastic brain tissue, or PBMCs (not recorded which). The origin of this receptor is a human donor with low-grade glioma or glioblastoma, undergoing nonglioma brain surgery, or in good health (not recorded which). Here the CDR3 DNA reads TGTGCCAGCAGTTTGGGGGGGGGTTACGAGCAGTACTTC. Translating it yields CASSLGGGYEQYF.